The clone carrying this T cell receptor beta chain was seen just once. The ends lost 3 bases at V and 1 base at J; junction bases unmatched: 8. The CDR3 is 17 residues long. Germline V gene data show CDR1 as SGHAT and CDR2 as FQNNGV. The data stem from a study of blood T cell repertoires in COVID-19. TCRdb keeps only in-frame clones here, not all; method: immunoSEQ multiplex PCR. The sample has about 200,000 clones, roughly 82% seen once. The receptor comes from a man aged 35 to 55 with acute COVID-19. The material sequenced was PBMCs or T cells enriched from blood (not recorded which). The chain is built from TRBV11-2 and TRBJ2-2; 7 nucleotides match TRBD2. The CDR3 is CASSFPGRERNTGELFF. Here the CDR3 DNA reads TGTGCCAGCAGCTTCCCGGGGCGGGAGAGGAACACCGGGGAGCTGTTTTTT.